This T cell receptor beta chain was documented in a study of blood T cells in healthy people across ages. The study, taken as a whole, reports: The study regarded diversity estimates from one million T cells as underestimates.

The use of a sample-barcoded 5' primer and a J-beta primer mix characterized a second PCR of about 6 to 11 cycles. TCRdb reprocessed the 5' RACE reads via MiXCR and lists one record per CDR3 protein. The data show approximately 800,000 distinct CDR3 sequences, with around a quarter seen just once and 2.5% to 3.5% held by the top ten. Concerning this clonotype: Its antigen remains unknown.

This CDR3 region has 17 residues. J lost 1 base, V lost 1 base, and 5 bases had no gene match. Germline values: CDR1 SEHNR, CDR2 FQNEAQ (reference sequence). This sample also appeared in a second study, on T cells of mothers and their children.

The chain recombines TRBV7-9 with TRBJ2-5; 11 positions match TRBD2. Sequencing was done on a sample of blood. The sequence came from a boy aged 10-17 years in good health. DNA for the CDR3: TGTGCCAGCAGCTTAGTGCTAGCGGGGGGACGCCAAGAGACCCAGTACTTC. Amino acids: CASSLVLAGGRQETQYF.